Shown below are 18 T cell receptor beta chains from a single sample sequenced in a study of beta chain features in type 1 diabetes. Expressed TCRB transcripts were sequenced because the isolated RNA had all been reverse transcribed beforehand. Sequencing was performed with immunoSEQ multiplex PCR; in TCRdb, only in-frame clones are kept and a portion is missing. The data show about 200,000 clones, roughly a tenth seen once. The sequenced material came from central memory CD4+ T cells from blood. These receptors were taken from a man between 18 and 35 years old in good health.

This clone was picked up a small number of times. Germline and junction disagree at one end, which may indicate a read error. The chain has TRBV7-8 and TRBJ1-2; D may be TRBD1 (5 bases). Germline V gene data show CDR1 as SGHVS and CDR2 as FQNEAQ. CDR3 length: 14 residues. The CDR3 protein is CASSLDRTNSGYTF. In DNA form, the CDR3 reads TGTGCCAGCAGCTTAGATCGGACAAACTCTGGCTACACCTTC.

The rearrangement uses TRBV5-1 and TRBJ2-1; 13 bases map to TRBD2. This CDR3 has 19 residues. The trim removed 0 bases at V and 5 bases at J, leaving 11 bases unmatched. The germline CDR1 and CDR2 sequences are SGHRS and YFSETQ. CDR3 DNA sequence: TGCGCCAGCAGCTTGGCCCAGGGGACTAGCGGGATTCTTAACAATGAGCAGTTCTTC. Its protein is CASSLAQGTSGILNNEQFF.

Many counts were recorded for this clone. This sequence joins TRBV28 and TRBJ2-6; TRBD2 might be the D (5 bases). The CDR3 has 15 residues. Deletions cut 6 bases from V and 5 bases from J, with 14 bases between. Germline assignment: CDR1 MDHEN and CDR2 SYDVKM. Written as DNA, the CDR3 is TGTGCCAGCAGCCGGGGAAAGTCTAGGGCCAACGTCCTGACTTTC. Translating it yields CASSRGKSRANVLTF.

Ten or more counts support this clone. The chain combines TRBV4-3 with TRBJ1-2, with 7 positions matching TRBD1. V was pared by 4 bases and J by 8 bases, with 7 bases of the junction left unmatched. The CDR3 contains 13 residues. The germline V gene has CDR1 LGHNA and CDR2 YSLEER. The CDR3 protein is CASSRNRGSGYTF. The CDR3 DNA reads TGCGCCAGCAGCCGTAACAGGGGAAGCGGCTACACCTTC.

This clone was seen only a few times. The chain combines TRBV16 with TRBJ2-1; D may be TRBD2 (5 bases). The germline V and J ends were trimmed by 4 bases and 5 bases, with 9 bases remaining between them. CDR1 and CDR2 from the germline V gene are KGHSY and FQNENV. CDR3 length: 13 residues. The CDR3 region is CASSPGLNNEQFF. CDR3 coding DNA: TGTGCCAGCAGCCCCGGACTTAACAATGAGCAGTTCTTC.

The sample holds a few counts of this clone. The CDR3 reads CASSQWGVSNYGYTF. The CDR3, as DNA: TGCGCCAGCAGCCAATGGGGTGTCTCTAACTATGGCTACACCTTC. V usage is TRBV4-1 and J usage is TRBJ1-2, with D hard to call. CDR1 MGHRA and CDR2 YSYEKL come from the germline V gene. This CDR3 spans 15 amino acids. Trimming pared 2 bases from V and 0 bases from J, leaving 10 bases between.

The gene calls are TRBV7-9 and TRBJ2-7, with unresolved D. Germline V gives CDR1 SEHNR, CDR2 FQNEAQ (reference sequence). V was trimmed by 5 bases and J by 3 bases, leaving 11 bases between them. CDR3 size: 13 residues. The CDR3 DNA reads as TGTGCCAGCAGCGGCTTTCTAAGCTACGAGCAGTACTTC. It yields the protein CASSGFLSYEQYF. The full variable domain, its missing parts supplied by reference TRBV7-9 and TRBJ2-7, is DTGVSQNPRHKITKRGQNVTFRCDPISEHNRLYWYRQTLGQGPEFLTYFQNEAQLEKSRLLSDRFSAERPKGSFSTLEIQRTEQGDSAMYLCASSGFLSYEQYFGPGTRLTVT.

This clone was recorded many times. The J gene is TRBJ2-1, the V gene TRBV10-3; 10 bases line up with TRBD2. The CDR3 length is 14 residues. V lost 2 bases to trimming and J lost 8 bases; unmatched junction nucleotides: 3. CDR1 ENHRY and CDR2 SYGVKD come from the germline V gene. The DNA for the CDR3 is TGTGCCATCAGTGAGAGCGGGAGGGACCATGAGCAGTTCTTC. Translating it yields CAISESGRDHEQFF.

This chain links TRBV30 with TRBJ2-7; D perhaps matches TRBD2 (6 bases). Germline V gene sequence: CDR1 GTSNPN, CDR2 SVGIG (reference sequence). Between the trimmed V and J ends, which lost 3 bases and 0 bases, there was a span of 18 bases. This CDR3 contains 16 residues. For the CDR3, the DNA is TGTGCCTGGAGCAAAGGGAGGACTTCAAGCTCCTACGAGCAGTACTTC. Translation gives CAWSKGRTSSSYEQYF.

This clone was seen a handful of times. The CDR3 DNA is TGTGCCAGCAGCTTAGGGGCAGTTTCCTACAATGAGCAGTTCTTC. As protein: CASSLGAVSYNEQFF. This chain uses TRBV7-2 with TRBJ2-1; D not certain. The CDR3 has 15 residues. In germline, CDR1 is SGHTA, CDR2 FQGNSA. V shed 1 base and J shed 1 base, with 8 bases lying between them.

This clone was picked up a small number of times. The V call is TRBV5-1, the J call TRBJ1-5; 8 bases are a match to TRBD1. Germline CDR1 and CDR2: SGHRS and YFSETQ. The junction had 7 bases not matched to a gene; V was cut back by 0 bases and J by 8 bases. The CDR3 loop spans 15 amino acids. This CDR3 is CASSLGQGAGEPQHF. CDR3 nucleotides: TGCGCCAGCAGCTTGGGCCAGGGGGCAGGAGAGCCCCAGCATTTT. Drawing the rest from reference TRBV5-1 and TRBJ1-5, the complete variable domain is KAGVTQTPRYLIKTRGQQVTLSCSPISGHRSVSWYQQTPGQGLQFLFEYFSETQRNKGNFPGRFSGRQFSNSRSEMNVSTLELGDSALYLCASSLGQGAGEPQHFGDGTRLSIL.

This clone was found many times. The chain uses TRBV7-2 and TRBJ2-1; TRBD1 might be the D (7 bases). The V end lost 2 bases, the J end lost 4 bases, and 21 bases lay between the germline ends. Germline V gene data show CDR1 as SGHTA and CDR2 as FQGNSA. The CDR3 loop spans 18 amino acids. CDR3 residues: CASSLLYQGGGGYNEQFF. DNA of the CDR3: TGTGCCAGCAGCTTACTCTATCAAGGGGGCGGAGGGTACAATGAGCAGTTCTTC.

This clone was counted a few times. The chain links TRBV30 to TRBJ2-7; 11 bases map to TRBD2. The length of the CDR3 is 14 residues. The ends lost 4 bases at V and 6 bases at J; junction bases unmatched: 8. CDR1 and CDR2 from the germline V gene are GTSNPN and SVGIG (reference sequence). CDR3 sequence: CAWKRLAGGREQYF. Here the CDR3 DNA reads TGTGCCTGGAAAAGGCTAGCGGGAGGACGCGAGCAGTACTTC.

This clone showed up many times. V usage is TRBV9 and J usage is TRBJ2-2; the match to TRBD2 covers 7 bases. CDR3 size: 15 residues. Germline assignment: CDR1 SGDLS and CDR2 YYNGEE. J gave up 5 bases and V 7 bases, and 11 bases lay outside the gene matches. The CDR3 reads CASVQGDYLTGELFF. The CDR3 bases are TGTGCCAGCGTGCAAGGGGACTACCTTACCGGGGAGCTGTTTTTT. Using reference TRBV9 and TRBJ2-2 for the parts outside the CDR3, the full variable domain is DSGVTQTPKHLITATGQRVTLRCSPRSGDLSVYWYQQSLDQGLQFLIQYYNGEERAKGNILERFSAQQFPDLHSELNLSSLELGDSALYFCASVQGDYLTGELFFGEGSRLTVL.

This clone was counted only a few times. This chain uses TRBV20-1 with TRBJ2-7; D may be TRBD1 (6 bases). Trimming removed 8 bases from V and 5 bases from J, with 13 bases in between. Germline loops: CDR1 DFQATT, CDR2 SNEGSKA (reference sequence). This CDR3 spans 11 amino acids. The CDR3 reads CSNAGANEQYF. CDR3 nucleotide sequence: TGCAGTAATGCAGGGGCTAACGAGCAGTACTTC.

This clone was seen a few times. This chain joins TRBV28 and TRBJ1-2; no reliable D call. Germline CDR1 and CDR2: MDHEN and SYDVKM. This CDR3 has 13 amino acids. V dropped 3 bases and J dropped 5 bases, with 10 bases sitting between them. In nucleotides, the CDR3 is TGTGCCAGCAGTTTGTTTTCCGATTATGGCTACACCTTC. Amino acid sequence: CASSLFSDYGYTF.

Regarding this clone: A junction boundary mismatches the germline segment, possibly from a read error. This chain joins TRBV7-7 and TRBJ2-1, with 11 bases that match TRBD2. The germline V gene has CDR1 SSHAT and CDR2 FNYEAQ (reference sequence). This CDR3 has 16 residues. The CDR3 DNA reads as TGTGCTAGCAGCTTAGGATTAGCGGGAGGGAACAATGAGCAGTTCTTC. It is translated as CASSLGLAGGNNEQFF. The full variable domain, in which reference TRBV7-7 and TRBJ2-1 provide the parts outside the CDR3, is GAGVSQSPRYKVTKRGQDVTLRCDPISSHATLYWYQQALGQGPEFLTYFNYEAQPDKSGLPSDRFSAERPEGSISTLTIQRTEQRDSAMYRCASSLGLAGGNNEQFFGPGTRLTVL.

J is TRBJ2-3 and V is TRBV7-8, with unresolved D. This CDR3 has 15 residues. Germline V lookup: CDR1 SGHVS, CDR2 FQNEAQ. V lost 2 bases to trimming and J lost 0 bases, with 9 bases between them. This chain's CDR3 is CASSLMISSTDTQYF. The CDR3 region has the DNA TGTGCCAGCAGCTTAATGATATCTAGCACAGATACGCAGTATTTT. The full variable domain, with the rest looked up from reference TRBV7-8 and TRBJ2-3, is GAGVSQSPRYKVAKRGQDVALRCDPISGHVSLFWYQQALGQGPEFLTYFQNEAQLDKSGLPSDRFFAERPEGSVSTLKIQRTQQEDSAVYLCASSLMISSTDTQYFGPGTRLTVL.